Below are 2 T cell receptor beta chains sequenced from a single sample in a study of graft-versus-host responses after intestinal transplantation. Their antigens are not known. The table came from immunoSEQ multiplex PCR; TCRdb's copy has only in-frame clones and leaves some out. The table has 40,000 or so clones, over 85% seen once. The source material was unstimulated CD8+ T cells sorted from spleen or lymph node cells, sampled before transplant. Receptor source: a human donor who was the organ donor for an intestinal transplant.

A single count supports this clone. This chain connects TRBV11-2 to TRBJ1-1; D may be TRBD1 (5 bases). CDR1 SGHAT and CDR2 FQNNGV come from the germline V gene. V was trimmed by 2 bases and J by 4 bases, leaving 11 bases between them. This CDR3 comprises 14 residues. Written as DNA, the CDR3 is TGTGCCAGCAGCTTATGGGGACTGGGCACTGAAGCTTTCTTT. It is translated as CASSLWGLGTEAFF.

The chain uses TRBV4-1 and TRBJ2-7; maybe TRBD2 (5 bases). Germline values: CDR1 MGHRA, CDR2 YSYEKL. There are 14 residues in the CDR3. Trimming pared 3 bases from V and 6 bases from J, leaving 15 bases between. CDR3 bases: TGCGCCAGCAGCCAGTTAACCGCGGGTCGCGAGCAGTACTTC. It encodes CASSQLTAGREQYF.